This T cell receptor (beta chain) was sequenced in a study of blood T cell repertoires in COVID-19. The wider study: Spain, Italy and the United States supplied samples that represented acute and convalescent COVID-19. T cells, B-cell-depleted T cells, or PBMCs provided the cDNA or gDNA that served as material.

Per the original methods: Amplification of reference gene primers provided the estimated nucleated cell counts. Data came from immunoSEQ multiplex PCR; TCRdb stores just in-frame clones and leaves some out. That table gives V, J and clone size, and the DNA gave D and trimming. The data contain about 190,000 clones, around four fifths of them singletons. V lost 0 bases to trimming and J lost 6 bases, with 9 bases between them. Germline V gene sequence: CDR1 MGHDK, CDR2 SYGVNS. This CDR3 is 13 amino acids long. The sequencing input was peripheral blood. The rearrangement links TRBV25-1 to TRBJ2-7; D is possibly TRBD2 (6 bases). The sequence derives from a man aged 25 to 40 with active or convalescent COVID-19. The CDR3 region is CASSEYTGSEQYF. The CDR3 nucleotides are TGTGCCAGCAGTGAATATACCGGGAGCGAGCAGTACTTC.